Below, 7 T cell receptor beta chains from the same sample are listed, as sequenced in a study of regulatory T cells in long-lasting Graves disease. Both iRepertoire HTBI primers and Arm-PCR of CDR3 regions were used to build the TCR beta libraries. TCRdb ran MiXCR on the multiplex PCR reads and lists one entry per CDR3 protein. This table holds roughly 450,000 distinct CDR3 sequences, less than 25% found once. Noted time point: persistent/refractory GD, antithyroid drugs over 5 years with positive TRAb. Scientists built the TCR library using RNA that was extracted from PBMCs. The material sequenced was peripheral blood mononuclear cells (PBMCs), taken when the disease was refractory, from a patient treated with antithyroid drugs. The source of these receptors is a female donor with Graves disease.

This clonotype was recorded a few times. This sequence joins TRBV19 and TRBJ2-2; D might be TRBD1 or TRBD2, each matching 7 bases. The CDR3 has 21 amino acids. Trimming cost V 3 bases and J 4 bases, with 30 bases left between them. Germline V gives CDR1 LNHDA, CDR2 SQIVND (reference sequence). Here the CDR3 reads CASSIQPGGSLGAGITGELFF. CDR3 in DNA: TGTGCCAGTAGTATCCAGCCAGGGGGGTCACTGGGAGCGGGAATCACCGGGGAGCTGTTTTTT.

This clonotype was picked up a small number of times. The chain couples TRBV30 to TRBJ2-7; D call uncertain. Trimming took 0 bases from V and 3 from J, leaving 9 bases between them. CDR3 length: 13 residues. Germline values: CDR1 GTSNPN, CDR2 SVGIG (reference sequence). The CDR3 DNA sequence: TGTGCCTGGAGTGTACGTCAGTACTACGAGCAGTACTTC. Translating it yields CAWSVRQYYEQYF.

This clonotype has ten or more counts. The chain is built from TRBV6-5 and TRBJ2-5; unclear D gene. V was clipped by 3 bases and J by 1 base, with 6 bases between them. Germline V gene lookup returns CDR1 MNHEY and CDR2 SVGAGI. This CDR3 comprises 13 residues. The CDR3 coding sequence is TGTGCCAGCAGTTATAATATCCAAGAGACCCAGTACTTC. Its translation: CASSYNIQETQYF.

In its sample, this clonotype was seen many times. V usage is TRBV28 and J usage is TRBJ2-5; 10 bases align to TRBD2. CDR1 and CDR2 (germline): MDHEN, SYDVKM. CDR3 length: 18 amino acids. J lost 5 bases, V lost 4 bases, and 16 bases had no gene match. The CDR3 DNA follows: TGTGCCAGCAGTTCCATTTTGCCAACTAGCGGGATAGGGGAGACCCAGTACTTC. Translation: CASSSILPTSGIGETQYF.

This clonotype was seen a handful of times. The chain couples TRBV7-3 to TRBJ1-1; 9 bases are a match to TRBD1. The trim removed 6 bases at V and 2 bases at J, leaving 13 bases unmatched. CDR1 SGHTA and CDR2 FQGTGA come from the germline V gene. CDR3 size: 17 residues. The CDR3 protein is CASSLTGGEGYNTEAFF. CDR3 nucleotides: TGTGCCAGCAGTCTTACAGGGGGCGAGGGGTACAACACTGAAGCTTTCTTT.

For the CDR3, the DNA is TGTGCCAGCAATGGACAGGATCACTCCTACGAGCAGTACTTC. Protein: CASNGQDHSYEQYF. The chain has TRBV6-1 and TRBJ2-7; 7 positions match TRBD1. Germline-derived CDR1 and CDR2 are MNHNS and SASEGT. The CDR3 has 14 amino acids. The V segment lost 7 bases and the J segment 0 bases; nucleotides outside the gene matches: 6.

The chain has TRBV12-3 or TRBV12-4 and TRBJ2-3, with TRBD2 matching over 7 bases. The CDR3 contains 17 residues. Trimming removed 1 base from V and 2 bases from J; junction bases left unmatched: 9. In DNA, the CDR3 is TGTGCCAGCAGTTTAGACCTGGGAGGGGAACACACAGATACGCAGTATTTT. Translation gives CASSLDLGGEHTDTQYF.